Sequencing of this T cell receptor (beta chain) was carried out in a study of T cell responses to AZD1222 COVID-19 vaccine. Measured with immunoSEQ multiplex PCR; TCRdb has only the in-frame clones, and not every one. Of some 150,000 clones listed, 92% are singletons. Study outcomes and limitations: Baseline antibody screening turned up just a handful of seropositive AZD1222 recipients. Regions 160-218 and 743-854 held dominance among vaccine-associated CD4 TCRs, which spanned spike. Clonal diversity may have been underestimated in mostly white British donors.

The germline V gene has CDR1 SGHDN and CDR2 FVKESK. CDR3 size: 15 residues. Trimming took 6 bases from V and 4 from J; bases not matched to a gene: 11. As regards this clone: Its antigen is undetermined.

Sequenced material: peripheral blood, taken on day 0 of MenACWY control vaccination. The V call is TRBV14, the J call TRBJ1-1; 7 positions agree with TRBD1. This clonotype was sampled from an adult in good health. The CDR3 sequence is CASSPQGVWGTEAFF. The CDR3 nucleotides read TGTGCCAGCAGTCCTCAGGGGGTTTGGGGCACTGAAGCTTTCTTT.